This T cell receptor beta chain was sequenced in a study of Graves' ophthalmopathy and Graves' hyperthyroidism. Transcripts of RNA were the source for amplifying TCR beta CDR3 regions. In the first round, RT-PCR was carried out with HTBI primers, and a multiplex PCR formed the second round. In TCRdb, the multiplex PCR reads were re-called with MiXCR into one record per CDR3 protein. The sample consists of about 410,000 distinct CDR3 sequences, around 18% of them appearing once. What supplied the PBMCs was roughly 10 ml of fresh peripheral blood. The CDR3 totals 14 residues. V was pared by 6 bases and J by 3 bases, with 12 bases between. The germline V gene has CDR1 MNHNS and CDR2 SASEGT. This clonotype was picked up many times.

The chain uses TRBV6-1 and TRBJ2-4; possibly TRBD1 for D (5 bases). Sequencing was carried out using peripheral blood. The sequence was collected from a woman aged 18-29 years with Graves' ophthalmopathy. The CDR3 is CASRPGSGKNIQYF. The CDR3, as DNA: TGTGCCAGCAGACCAGGGTCGGGCAAAAACATTCAGTACTTC.